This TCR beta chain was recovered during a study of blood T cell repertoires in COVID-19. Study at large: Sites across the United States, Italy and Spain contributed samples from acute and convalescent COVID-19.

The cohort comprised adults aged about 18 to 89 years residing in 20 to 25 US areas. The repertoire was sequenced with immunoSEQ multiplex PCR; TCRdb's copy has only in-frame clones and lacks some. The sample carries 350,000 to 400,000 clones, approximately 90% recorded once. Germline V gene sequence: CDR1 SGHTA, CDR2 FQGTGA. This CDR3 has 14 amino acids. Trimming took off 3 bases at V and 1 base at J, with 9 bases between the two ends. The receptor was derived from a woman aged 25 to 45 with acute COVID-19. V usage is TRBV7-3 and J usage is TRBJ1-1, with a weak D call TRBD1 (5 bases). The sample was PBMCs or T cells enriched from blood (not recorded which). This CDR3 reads CASSFDRANTEAFF. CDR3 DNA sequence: TGTGCCAGCAGCTTCGACAGAGCGAACACTGAAGCTTTCTTT.